This section outlines one T cell receptor (beta chain) sequence together with its context. This clone turned up a few times. The antigen it binds to is not known. Nothing much larger sits one base from this clone, and base qualities are not available. The immunoSEQ Assay, a bias-controlled multiplex PCR, was used to amplify TCRbeta CDR3 regions from genomic DNA. On the authors' methods: Within the assay, amplification of reference gene primers was used to estimate how many nucleated cells each sample contained. To quantify the absolute abundance of each unique TCRbeta CDR3 rearrangement, sequence reads were collapsed and filtered. For each sample, productive Simpson clonality was calculated as the square root of Simpson's diversity index over productive rearrangements. This is the immuneACCESS table as TCRdb keeps it, with only in-frame sequences that have V and J called. A part of the clones is gone; compared with another copy, unresolved V genes explain less than half, and the rest is unexplained. D and trimming were read from the DNA, whereas the V and J calls and clone size are those reported in that table. The sample has approximately 25,000 clones on record, 82% of them singletons. The top ten hold about 8.6% of the sample.

The data were taken from a study of blood T cell repertoires in COVID-19 (dated by TCRdb to 2018 to 2020). Context from the whole study: The collaborator samples originated in the United States, Italy and Spain and spanned the acute and convalescent phases of COVID-19. The prospective study material was composed of cDNA or gDNA derived from T cells, B-cell-depleted T cells, or PBMCs. The dataset comprised deeply sampled blood TCRbeta repertoires from subjects exposed to, actively infected with, or recovered from COVID-19. The repertoires were released in a freely available public database meant as a resource for research on the immune response to SARS-CoV-2. The samples were drawn from two sources: the first 160 participants of the ongoing ImmuneRACE study, and fewer than 1,500 subjects contributed by 6 global collaborators. A de-identified subject ID, COVID-19 status, age in years and sex were almost always included in the sample metadata. Where available, HLA class I and class II types were taken from metadata supplied by the sample provider and were not determined by assay-based typing. Paper-wide results and their limitations: How much clinical and demographic metadata was included differed by source and by participant, and the metadata was provided uncurated.

Whole blood was collected in K2EDTA tubes by collaborating institutions according to the institutions' own protocols. Collaborator samples were shipped for TCRbeta analysis as frozen whole blood, isolated PBMCs, or DNA extracted from either sample type. At the junction V is shortened by 4 bases and J by 4 bases, with 10 bases in between. From cysteine to phenylalanine, the CDR3 is 13 amino acids long. Of all the DNA, just the CDR3 is kept, 39 bases in frame from base 1. CDR1 and CDR2 are read off the germline V gene (reference sequence) as SGHNT and YYREEE. The chain is made from TRBV5-4 and TRBJ2-3, with the identity of the D gene unclear. Sequenced input: peripheral blood. The receptor was derived from a human donor in a cohort sampled during active COVID-19. The CDR3 corresponds to CASSQTYADTQYF. The DNA sequence is as follows: TGTGCCAGCAGCCAGACTTATGCAGATACGCAGTATTTT.